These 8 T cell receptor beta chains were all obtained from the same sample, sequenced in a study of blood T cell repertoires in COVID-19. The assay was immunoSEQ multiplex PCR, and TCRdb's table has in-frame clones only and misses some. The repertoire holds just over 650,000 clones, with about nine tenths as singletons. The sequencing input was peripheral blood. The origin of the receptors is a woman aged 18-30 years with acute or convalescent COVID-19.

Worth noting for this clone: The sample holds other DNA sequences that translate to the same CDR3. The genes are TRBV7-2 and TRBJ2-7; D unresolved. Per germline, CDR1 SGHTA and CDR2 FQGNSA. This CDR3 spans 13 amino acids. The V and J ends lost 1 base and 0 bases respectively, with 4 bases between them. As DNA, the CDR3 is TGTGCCAGCAGCTTAGTATCCTCCTACGAGCAGTACTTC. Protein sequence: CASSLVSSYEQYF.

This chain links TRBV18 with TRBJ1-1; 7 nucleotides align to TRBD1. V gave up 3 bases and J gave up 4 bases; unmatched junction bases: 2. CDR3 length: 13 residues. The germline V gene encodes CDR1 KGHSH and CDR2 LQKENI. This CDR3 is CASSPQGVTEAFF. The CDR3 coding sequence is TGTGCCAGCTCACCTCAGGGGGTCACTGAAGCTTTCTTT.

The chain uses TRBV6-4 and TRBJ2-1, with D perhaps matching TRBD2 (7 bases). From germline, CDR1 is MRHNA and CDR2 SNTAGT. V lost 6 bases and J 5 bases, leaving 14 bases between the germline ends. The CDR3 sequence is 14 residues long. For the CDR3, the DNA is TGTGCCAGCAGGCCGGGGGGCGGAAACAATGAGCAGTTCTTC. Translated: CASRPGGGNNEQFF.

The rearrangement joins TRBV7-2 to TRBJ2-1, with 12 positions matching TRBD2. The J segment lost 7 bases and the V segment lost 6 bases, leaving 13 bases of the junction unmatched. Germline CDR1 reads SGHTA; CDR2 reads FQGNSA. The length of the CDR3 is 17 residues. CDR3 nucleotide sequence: TGTGCCAGCAGTTCGACCATTGGACTAGCGGGGTTGAATGAGCAGTTCTTC. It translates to CASSSTIGLAGLNEQFF.

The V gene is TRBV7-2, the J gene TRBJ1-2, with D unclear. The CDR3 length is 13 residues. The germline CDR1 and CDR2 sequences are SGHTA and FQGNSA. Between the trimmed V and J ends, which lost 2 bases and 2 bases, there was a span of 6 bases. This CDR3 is CASSLSINYGYTF. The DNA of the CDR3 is TGTGCCAGCAGCTTAAGCATAAACTATGGCTACACCTTC.

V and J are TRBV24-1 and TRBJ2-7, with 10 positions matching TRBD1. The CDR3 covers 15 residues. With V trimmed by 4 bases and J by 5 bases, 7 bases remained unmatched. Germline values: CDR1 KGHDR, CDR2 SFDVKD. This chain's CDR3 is CATSEGQGSRHEQYF. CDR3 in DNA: TGTGCCACCAGTGAGGGACAGGGGAGCCGACACGAGCAGTACTTC.

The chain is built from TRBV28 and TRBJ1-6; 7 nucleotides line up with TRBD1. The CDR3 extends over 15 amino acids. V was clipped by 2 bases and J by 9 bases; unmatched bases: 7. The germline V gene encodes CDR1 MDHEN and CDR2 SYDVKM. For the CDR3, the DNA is TGTGCCAGCAGTTTAACGCAGGGGGAAGGTTCACCCCTCCACTTT. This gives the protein CASSLTQGEGSPLHF.

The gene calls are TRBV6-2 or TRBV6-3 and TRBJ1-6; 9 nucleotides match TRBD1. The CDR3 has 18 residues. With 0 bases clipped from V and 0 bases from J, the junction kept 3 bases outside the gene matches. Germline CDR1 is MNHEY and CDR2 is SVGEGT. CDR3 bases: TGTGCCAGCAGTTACTCGACAGGGGGAGGCTCCTATAATTCACCCCTCCACTTT. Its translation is CASSYSTGGGSYNSPLHF.